The rows below give T cell receptor beta chains drawn from one sample of a study of T-cell reconstitution after alpha-beta-depleted transplantation in children. In TCRdb, the PCR reads were re-called with MiXCR into one record per CDR3 protein. The data show just under 550,000 distinct CDR3 sequences, with around 16% seen just once and 3% to 3.5% held by the top ten. The sequencing here drew on PBMCs from the stem cell graft donor, taken from the stem cell graft. Receptor source: a human donor who donated a stem cell graft to a child with acute lymphoblastic leukemia. Both conserved end residues are part of each CDR3. A D gene is named only where the DNA matches it firmly. The size entry is marked missing in some rows and otherwise reads once, few, many or a size class.

J: TRBJ2-7; V: TRBV6-1; D: TRBD1; size: few; CDR3: CASRERQGHYEQYF; DNA: TGTGCCAGCAGGGAGAGACAGGGACACTACGAGCAGTACTTC
J: TRBJ2-7; V: TRBV12-3/TRBV12-4; D: TRBD2; size: -; CDR3: CASSASGTYEQYF; DNA: TGTGCCAGCAGTGCCAGCGGGACCTACGAGCAGTACTTC
J: TRBJ1-4; V: TRBV27; D: TRBD1; size: few; CDR3: CATGDSAEKLFF; DNA: TGTGCCACCGGGGACAGCGCCGAAAAACTGTTTTTT
J: TRBJ2-2; V: TRBV20-1; D: TRBD2; size: -; CDR3: CSAKTSGSTVGVGELFF; DNA: TGCAGTGCAAAGACTAGCGGGAGTACTGTGGGGGTCGGGGAGCTGTTTTTT
J: TRBJ2-7; V: TRBV7-9; D: TRBD1; size: many; CDR3: CASSLVGQSYEQYF; DNA: TGTGCCAGCAGCTTGGTGGGACAGTCCTACGAGCAGTACTTC
J: TRBJ1-5; V: TRBV12-3/TRBV12-4; D: -; size: few; CDR3: CASSPPGTLLDQPQHF; DNA: TGTGCCAGCAGTCCCCCCGGGACATTACTCGATCAGCCCCAGCATTTT
J: TRBJ2-7; V: TRBV4-1; D: -; size: -; CDR3: CASSQSEVQRFHEQYF; DNA: TGCGCCAGCAGCCAATCGGAGGTCCAGAGGTTTCACGAGCAGTACTTC
J: TRBJ2-5; V: TRBV7-3; D: -; size: -; CDR3: CASSLGPGLQETQYF; DNA: TGTGCCAGCAGCTTGGGACCGGGGCTTCAAGAGACCCAGTACTTC
J: TRBJ2-1; V: TRBV2; D: -; size: -; CDR3: CASSEPAEWQFF; DNA: TGTGCCAGCAGTGAGCCCGCCGAATGGCAGTTCTTC
J: TRBJ2-7; V: TRBV7-2; D: TRBD2; size: many; CDR3: CASSLIAGGSYEQYF; DNA: TGTGCCAGCAGCTTAATAGCGGGAGGATCCTACGAGCAGTACTTC
J: TRBJ2-1; V: TRBV3-1; D: -; size: -; CDR3: CASSQRATLDSYNEQFF; DNA: TGTGCCAGCAGCCAAAGGGCCACCTTGGATTCCTACAATGAGCAGTTCTTC
J: TRBJ1-1; V: TRBV7-6; D: -; size: -; CDR3: CASSSPGGRGRNTEAFF; DNA: TGTGCCAGCAGCTCCCCCGGGGGGCGGGGCCGGAACACTGAAGCTTTCTTT
J: TRBJ2-3; V: TRBV7-2; D: -; size: -; CDR3: CASSFSLLTDTQYF; DNA: TGTGCCAGCAGCTTTAGTCTCCTCACAGATACGCAGTATTTT
J: TRBJ1-5; V: TRBV20-1; D: TRBD1; size: few; CDR3: CSASIQGAHQPQHF; DNA: TGCAGTGCTAGTATACAGGGGGCGCACCAGCCCCAGCATTTT
J: TRBJ1-5; V: TRBV20-1; D: -; size: few; CDR3: CSARGVVTANQPQHF; DNA: TGCAGTGCTAGAGGAGTGGTCACAGCCAATCAGCCCCAGCATTTT
J: TRBJ2-5; V: TRBV29-1; D: -; size: few; CDR3: CSVRGSLFMEETQYF; DNA: TGCAGCGTCCGAGGGAGCTTATTCATGGAAGAGACCCAGTACTTC
J: TRBJ2-7; V: TRBV7-9; D: TRBD2; size: -; CDR3: CASSPPESGISYEQYF; DNA: TGTGCCAGCAGCCCGCCCGAGAGCGGGATCTCCTACGAGCAGTACTTC
J: TRBJ2-1; V: TRBV12-3/TRBV12-4; D: TRBD2; size: -; CDR3: CASSRGGFSSYNEQFF; DNA: TGTGCCAGCAGTCGGGGGGGCTTTAGCTCCTACAATGAGCAGTTCTTC
J: TRBJ2-3; V: TRBV29-1; D: -; size: -; CDR3: CSVGTGRGSDTQYF; DNA: TGCAGCGTTGGTACAGGGAGGGGGTCAGATACGCAGTATTTT
J: TRBJ1-1; V: TRBV6-5; D: -; size: -; CDR3: CASSRKQGRAFF; DNA: TGTGCCAGCAGTCGCAAACAGGGACGGGCTTTCTTT
J: TRBJ2-1; V: TRBV12-3/TRBV12-4; D: TRBD2; size: -; CDR3: CASNLLAGDYNEQFF; DNA: TGTGCCAGCAACCTTCTAGCGGGGGACTACAATGAGCAGTTCTTC
J: TRBJ2-5; V: TRBV5-1; D: TRBD2; size: few; CDR3: CASSGQAGSETQYF; DNA: TGCGCCAGCAGCGGTCAAGCGGGAAGCGAGACCCAGTACTTC
J: TRBJ1-1; V: TRBV27; D: -; size: few; CDR3: CASRTDQGPTEAFF; DNA: TGTGCCAGTCGGACCGATCAGGGACCCACTGAAGCTTTCTTT
J: TRBJ1-1; V: TRBV10-3; D: -; size: many; CDR3: CAISGGGHGAFF; DNA: TGTGCCATCAGTGGGGGGGGACATGGAGCTTTCTTT
J: TRBJ2-1; V: TRBV20-1; D: TRBD2; size: -; CDR3: CSANPSGRALDEQFF; DNA: TGCAGTGCTAATCCCAGCGGGAGAGCCTTGGATGAGCAGTTCTTC
J: TRBJ2-6; V: TRBV4-1; D: TRBD1; size: few; CDR3: CASSQGPTQGATGANVLTF; DNA: TGCGCCAGCAGCCAAGGCCCCACACAGGGGGCGACCGGGGCCAACGTCCTGACTTTC
J: TRBJ2-3; V: TRBV4-2; D: TRBD2; size: -; CDR3: CASSLEAGVDTQYF; DNA: TGTGCCAGCAGCCTTGAAGCGGGAGTGGATACGCAGTATTTT
J: TRBJ2-3; V: TRBV5-1; D: TRBD1; size: few; CDR3: CASSLDRGQGATQYF; DNA: TGCGCCAGCAGCTTGGACAGGGGTCAAGGTGCTACGCAGTATTTT
J: TRBJ2-7; V: TRBV5-1; D: -; size: few; CDR3: CASSRPGAHYEQYF; DNA: TGCGCCAGCAGCAGACCAGGAGCCCACTACGAGCAGTACTTC
J: TRBJ1-1; V: TRBV24-1; D: -; size: few; CDR3: CATSGLGNTEAFF; DNA: TGTGCCACCAGTGGGCTGGGAAACACTGAAGCTTTCTTT
J: TRBJ2-7; V: TRBV2; D: TRBD2; size: -; CDR3: CASTIAGAHEQYF; DNA: TGTGCCAGCACTATAGCGGGAGCCCACGAGCAGTACTTC
J: TRBJ2-1; V: TRBV27; D: TRBD1; size: -; CDR3: CASSWTGPRNEQFF; DNA: TGTGCCAGCAGTTGGACAGGGCCTCGGAATGAGCAGTTCTTC
J: TRBJ2-7; V: TRBV18; D: -; size: -; CDR3: CASSLYRSDYEQYF; DNA: TGTGCCAGCTCACTGTACAGATCGGACTACGAGCAGTACTTC
J: TRBJ2-1; V: TRBV7-3; D: -; size: -; CDR3: CASSFSAPSYNEQFF; DNA: TGTGCCAGCAGCTTCAGTGCGCCCTCCTACAATGAGCAGTTCTTC
J: TRBJ2-7; V: TRBV7-9; D: TRBD1; size: -; CDR3: CASSLGTGGFNYEQYF; DNA: TGTGCCAGCAGCTTAGGGACAGGGGGTTTTAACTACGAGCAGTACTTC
J: TRBJ2-1; V: TRBV29-1; D: -; size: few; CDR3: CSVEETAFNEQFF; DNA: TGCAGCGTTGAAGAAACGGCATTTAATGAGCAGTTCTTC
J: TRBJ2-1; V: TRBV4-1; D: TRBD2; size: -; CDR3: CASSRAGETPYNEQFF; DNA: TGCGCCAGCAGCCGAGCGGGGGAGACCCCCTACAATGAGCAGTTCTTC
J: TRBJ2-5; V: TRBV5-1; D: TRBD2; size: few; CDR3: CASSSGTSGRGETQYF; DNA: TGCGCCAGCAGCTCCGGGACTAGCGGGAGGGGTGAGACCCAGTACTTC
J: TRBJ2-7; V: TRBV7-8; D: TRBD2; size: few; CDR3: CASSVSPLGGASYEQYF; DNA: TGTGCCAGCAGCGTAAGTCCCTTGGGAGGGGCGTCCTACGAGCAGTACTTC
J: TRBJ2-5; V: TRBV5-1; D: TRBD2; size: few; CDR3: CASSLVGRAYEETQYF; DNA: TGCGCCAGCAGCTTGGTGGGGAGGGCCTATGAGGAGACCCAGTACTTC